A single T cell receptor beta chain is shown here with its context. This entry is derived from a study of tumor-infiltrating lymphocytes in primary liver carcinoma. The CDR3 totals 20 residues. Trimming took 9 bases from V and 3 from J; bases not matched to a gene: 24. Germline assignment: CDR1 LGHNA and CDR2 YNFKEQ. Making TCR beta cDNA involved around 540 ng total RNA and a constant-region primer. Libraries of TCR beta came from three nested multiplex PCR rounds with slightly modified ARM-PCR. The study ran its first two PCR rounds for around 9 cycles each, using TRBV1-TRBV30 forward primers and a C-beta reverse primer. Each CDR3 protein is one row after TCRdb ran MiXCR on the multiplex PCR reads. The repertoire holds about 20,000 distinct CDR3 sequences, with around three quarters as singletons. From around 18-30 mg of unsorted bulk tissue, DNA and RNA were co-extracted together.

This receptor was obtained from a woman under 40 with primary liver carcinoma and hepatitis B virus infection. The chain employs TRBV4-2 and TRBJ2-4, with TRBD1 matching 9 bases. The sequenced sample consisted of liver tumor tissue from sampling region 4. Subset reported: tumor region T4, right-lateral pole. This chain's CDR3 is CASSQDWGQGVPLVKNIQYF. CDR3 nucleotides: TGTGCCAGTAGTCAAGATTGGGGACAGGGTGTTCCTCTAGTCAAAAACATTCAGTACTTC.